These 32 T cell receptor beta chains came from one sample sequenced in a study of OX40 agonist ivuxolimab in advanced cancers. The library was produced with the immunoSEQ multiplex PCR assay. Drawn from immuneACCESS, this table holds only the in-frame rearrangements with V and J called that TCRdb kept. Clones are partly lost; checked studies trace under half to an unresolved V gene and leave the rest unexplained. The sample profile shows 60,000 or so clones; about 87% of them were found once. Roughly 5.2% of the sample belongs to the ten largest clones. Specimen: CD4+ or CD8+ T cells sorted from blood, collected in a trial of the OX40 agonist ivuxolimab. Receptor source: an adult with an advanced solid tumor such as melanoma, head and neck, liver or kidney cancer.

The V call is TRBV27, the J call TRBJ2-1, with 9 bases lining up with TRBD2. V lost 2 bases, J lost 6 bases, and 8 bases stayed unmatched. The CDR3 sequence is 16 residues long. Germline lookup yields CDR1 MNHEY and CDR2 SMNVEV (reference sequence). The CDR3 sequence is CASSLVAGGVGNEQFF. The CDR3 DNA follows: TGTGCCAGCAGTTTAGTTGCGGGAGGGGTGGGCAATGAGCAGTTCTTC.

The rearrangement links TRBV5-1 to TRBJ2-2; 8 bases fit TRBD1. CDR1 is SGHRS, CDR2 YFSETQ, per germline. The CDR3 contains 13 residues. Germline trimming cut 5 bases from V and 6 bases from J; bases unmatched to any gene: 3. CDR3 residues: CASRDREAGELFF. DNA of the CDR3: TGCGCCAGCAGGGACAGGGAAGCCGGGGAGCTGTTTTTT.

V and J are TRBV6-5 and TRBJ2-7, with 8 bases matching TRBD1. Germline CDR1 is MNHEY and CDR2 is SVGAGI. This CDR3 contains 14 residues. V gave up 2 bases and J gave up 6 bases; unmatched junction bases: 6. The chain's CDR3 is CASSYLQGVGEQYF. The CDR3 DNA reads TGTGCCAGCAGTTACCTACAGGGGGTGGGCGAGCAGTACTTC.

The chain employs TRBV19 and TRBJ2-2, with D hard to call. The germline V gene has CDR1 LNHDA and CDR2 SQIVND (reference sequence). The CDR3 consists of 14 residues. V was clipped by 7 bases and J by 0 bases, with 9 bases between them. CDR3 nucleotides: TGTGCCAGTAAAGTCTTCGCGAACACCGGGGAGCTGTTTTTT. Its protein is CASKVFANTGELFF.

Comment on this clone: An end of the junction does not agree with germline; a read error may underlie this. This CDR3 is also generated by other DNA sequences in the sample. The rearrangement uses TRBV18 and TRBJ1-6, with D hard to call. The CDR3 sequence is 12 residues long. Germline CDR1 is KGHSH and CDR2 is LQKENI. The CDR3 protein is CASSPPNSPLHF. CDR3 sequence (DNA): TGTGCCAGCTCTCCACCAAATTCACCCCTCCACTTT.

This sequence joins TRBV5-6 and TRBJ2-2; 8 positions match TRBD2. Germline V gene data show CDR1 as SGHDT and CDR2 as YYEEEE. The CDR3 runs 17 residues. The ends lost 0 bases at V and 1 base at J; junction bases unmatched: 5. The CDR3 protein is CASSLARAGVNTGELFF. CDR3 DNA sequence: TGTGCCAGCAGCTTGGCCCGAGCGGGGGTGAACACCGGGGAGCTGTTTTTT.

V and J are TRBV12-1 and TRBJ2-5; the DNA was not used to check the table's D call, TRBD1. The assigned J gene may be wrong: the sequence end matches TRBJ2-7 better. TRBV12-1 is an annotated pseudogene. The CDR3 length is 15 residues. The CDR3 DNA reads as TGTGCCAGCAGCTTTTATACTCGACAGGGGCACGAGCAGTACTTC. Translation gives CASSFYTRQGHEQYF.

The chain couples TRBV6-5 to TRBJ2-7; D is unclear. The CDR3 has 12 residues. V dropped 2 bases and J dropped 6 bases, with 8 bases sitting between them. Germline V CDR1 and CDR2: MNHEY, SVGAGI. The CDR3 region has the DNA TGTGCCAGCAGTTACGGGGTTGGCGAGCAGTACTTC. Encoded protein: CASSYGVGEQYF.

This clone was seen once. The chain recombines TRBV10-3 with TRBJ1-2; 7 positions match TRBD1. Trimming cost V 3 bases and J 4 bases; bases outside gene matches: 8. Germline V CDR1 and CDR2: ENHRY, SYGVKD. CDR3 length: 15 residues. CDR3 in DNA: TGTGCCATCAGTGACCCAGGGGGGCTGACCTATGGCTACACCTTC. Translation gives CAISDPGGLTYGYTF.

This chain joins TRBV5-4 and TRBJ2-7; D perhaps matches TRBD1 (6 bases). Germline V gives CDR1 SGHNT, CDR2 YYREEE (reference sequence). The CDR3 extends over 13 amino acids. The germline V and J ends were trimmed by 4 bases and 2 bases, with 10 bases remaining between them. CDR3 region: CASSPGQTYEQYF. As DNA, the CDR3 is TGTGCCAGCAGCCCCGGACAGACCTACGAGCAGTACTTC.

The gene calls are TRBV19 and TRBJ2-7, with TRBD1 matching over 7 bases. With V trimmed by 3 bases and J by 3 bases, 2 bases remained unmatched. The V gene's germline CDR1 is LNHDA and CDR2 SQIVND (reference sequence). This CDR3 contains 13 residues. CDR3 amino acids: CASSIGTVYEQYF. CDR3 nucleotide sequence: TGTGCCAGTAGTATCGGGACAGTCTACGAGCAGTACTTC.

This clone was seen more than once but under ten times. The rearrangement uses TRBV27 and TRBJ1-4; 7 bases align to TRBD1. The trim removed 10 bases at V and 5 bases at J, leaving 10 bases unmatched. The germline V gene encodes CDR1 MNHEY and CDR2 SMNVEV (reference sequence). The CDR3 runs 14 residues. The CDR3 DNA follows: TGTGCCACCCGCTCGACAGGGAGGAATGAAAAACTGTTTTTT. Translated, it gives CATRSTGRNEKLFF. The complete variable domain, with remaining parts taken from reference TRBV27 and TRBJ1-4, reads EAQVTQNPRYLITVTGKKLTVTCSQNMNHEYMSWYRQDPGLGLRQIYYSMNVEVTDKGDVPEGYKVSRKEKRNFPLILESPSPNQTSLYFCATRSTGRNEKLFFGSGTQLSVL.

V and J are TRBV7-2 and TRBJ2-7; D unresolved. CDR3 length equals 12 residues. With 2 bases removed from V and 3 bases from J, the gap between germline ends came to 5 bases. Germline V gene data show CDR1 as SGHTA and CDR2 as FQGNSA. CDR3 protein: CASSLMVYEQYF. In DNA form, the CDR3 reads TGTGCCAGCAGCTTAATGGTCTACGAGCAGTACTTC.

This sequence joins TRBV7-3 and TRBJ2-4, with 7 bases that match TRBD1. The germline V gene encodes CDR1 SGHTA and CDR2 FQGTGA. The CDR3 is 13 amino acids. J lost 10 bases, V lost 5 bases, and 8 bases had no gene match. CDR3 protein: CASSQGQEGIQYF. The CDR3 DNA follows: TGTGCCAGCAGCCAAGGACAGGAAGGGATTCAGTACTTC. Using reference TRBV7-3 and TRBJ2-4 for the parts outside the CDR3, the full variable domain is GAGVSQTPSNKVTEKGKYVELRCDPISGHTALYWYRQSLGQGPEFLIYFQGTGAADDSGLPNDRFFAVRPEGSVSTLKIQRTERGDSAVYLCASSQGQEGIQYFGAGTRLSVL.

By sample share, this clone is medium-sized. The gene calls are TRBV7-9 and TRBJ1-4; no definite D call. The germline V gene encodes CDR1 SEHNR and CDR2 FQNEAQ (reference sequence). Trimming pared 2 bases from V and 1 base from J, leaving 14 bases between. The CDR3 sequence is 17 residues long. Written as DNA, the CDR3 is TGTGCCAGCAGCTTACGACGTATCAAGGGAACTAATGAAAAACTGTTTTTT. Translating gives CASSLRRIKGTNEKLFF. Looking up the rest from reference TRBV7-9 and TRBJ1-4 gives the full variable domain: DTGVSQNPRHKITKRGQNVTFRCDPISEHNRLYWYRQTLGQGPEFLTYFQNEAQLEKSRLLSDRFSAERPKGSFSTLEIQRTEQGDSAMYLCASSLRRIKGTNEKLFFGSGTQLSVL.

The chain joins TRBV11-1 to TRBJ1-1; the D gene is possibly TRBD1 (5 bases). Deletions cut 1 base from V and 6 bases from J, with 18 bases between. The CDR3 contains 16 residues. In germline, CDR1 is SGHAT, CDR2 FQDESV (reference sequence). As DNA, the CDR3 is TGTGCCAGCAGCTTAGTTCCGGGACGGAGACTGTCTGAAGCTTTCTTT. It yields the protein CASSLVPGRRLSEAFF.

This chain's CDR3 is CATRPGGTEAFF. CDR3 bases: TGTGCCACCCGGCCCGGAGGTACTGAAGCTTTCTTT. The chain carries TRBV10-3 and TRBJ1-1; D gene ambiguous. The CDR3 is made up of 12 amino acids. Germline V gene sequence: CDR1 ENHRY, CDR2 SYGVKD. V gave up 10 bases and J gave up 5 bases, with 14 bases separating them.

The V gene is TRBV7-7, the J gene TRBJ2-1; no clear D gene. The CDR3 loop spans 14 amino acids. Looked up from germline, CDR1 is SSHAT and CDR2 is FNYEAQ (reference sequence). Trimming stripped 5 bases from V and 1 base from J, with 9 bases between. The CDR3 protein is CASSPYRSYNEQFF. The CDR3 DNA follows: TGTGCCAGCAGCCCCTACAGATCCTACAATGAGCAGTTCTTC.

This clone showed up just a few times. The chain employs TRBV5-4 and TRBJ1-4; tentatively, D is TRBD1 (5 bases). The CDR3 runs 14 residues. The germline V and J ends were trimmed by 4 bases and 0 bases, with 7 bases remaining between them. Germline V CDR1 and CDR2: SGHNT, YYREEE (reference sequence). CDR3 region: CASSTTATNEKLFF. Here the CDR3 DNA reads TGTGCCAGCAGCACGACAGCAACTAATGAAAAACTGTTTTTT.

The chain joins TRBV18 to TRBJ1-4; 11 bases are shared with TRBD1. V was pared by 4 bases and J by 7 bases, with 8 bases of the junction left unmatched. CDR1 is KGHSH, CDR2 LQKENI, per germline. The CDR3 is 16 amino acids. The CDR3 nucleotides read TGTGCCAGCTCACACGGGACAGGGGGACGTGGTGAAAAACTGTTTTTT. Translation gives CASSHGTGGRGEKLFF.

The chain links TRBV5-1 to TRBJ1-1; 10 nucleotides line up with TRBD1. The germline V gene has CDR1 SGHRS and CDR2 YFSETQ. The CDR3 runs 13 residues. V lost 2 bases to trimming and J lost 8 bases; unmatched junction nucleotides: 3. The CDR3 is CASSFGQGGEAFF. CDR3 coding DNA: TGCGCCAGCAGCTTCGGACAGGGGGGAGAAGCTTTCTTT. Supplemented by reference TRBV5-1 and TRBJ1-1, the full variable domain reads KAGVTQTPRYLIKTRGQQVTLSCSPISGHRSVSWYQQTPGQGLQFLFEYFSETQRNKGNFPGRFSGRQFSNSRSEMNVSTLELGDSALYLCASSFGQGGEAFFGQGTRLTVV.

This chain connects TRBV5-8 to TRBJ2-1, with 8 bases lining up with TRBD2. Germline CDR1 is SGHTS and CDR2 is YDEGEE. The CDR3 is 15 amino acids. The J segment lost 7 bases and the V segment lost 3 bases, leaving 9 bases of the junction unmatched. The CDR3 region has the DNA TGTGCCAGCAGCTCCCGGGGGGGGCGAGGTAATGAGCAGTTCTTC. Its protein is CASSSRGGRGNEQFF.

This clone was found once. V and J are TRBV19 and TRBJ1-5, with TRBD1 identical over 9 bases. This CDR3 has 16 amino acids. The V segment lost 4 bases and the J segment 3 bases; nucleotides outside the gene matches: 7. Germline values: CDR1 LNHDA, CDR2 SQIVND (reference sequence). The CDR3 sequence is CASSTGQGSHNQPQHF. The DNA of the CDR3 is TGTGCCAGTAGTACTGGACAGGGGAGCCACAATCAGCCCCAGCATTTT. The variable domain in full, with the rest retrieved from reference TRBV19 and TRBJ1-5, is DGGITQSPKYLFRKEGQNVTLSCEQNLNHDAMYWYRQDPGQGLRLIYYSQIVNDFQKGDIAEGYSVSREKKESFPLTVTSAQKNPTAFYLCASSTGQGSHNQPQHFGDGTRLSIL.

This chain uses TRBV19 with TRBJ2-7; 7 bases fit TRBD2. Trimming cost V 6 bases and J 2 bases; bases outside gene matches: 10. The CDR3 is made up of 15 amino acids. In germline, CDR1 is LNHDA, CDR2 SQIVND (reference sequence). CDR3 coding DNA: TGTGCCAGTAGCCCGAAACGCGGGGGTGCCTACGAGCAGTACTTC. It codes for CASSPKRGGAYEQYF.

The rearrangement joins TRBV6-6 to TRBJ1-2, with 8 bases that match TRBD1. V lost 6 bases and J lost 7; bases outside the gene matches: 4. The CDR3 length is 12 residues. Germline V gives CDR1 MNHNY, CDR2 SVGAGI (reference sequence). CDR3 bases: TGTGCCAGCAGCCTCGGACAGGGTGGCTACACCTTC. The encoded protein is CASSLGQGGYTF.

The chain recombines TRBV4-1 with TRBJ1-6, with D possibly being TRBD1 (5 bases). Trimming cost V 4 bases and J 7 bases, with 11 bases left between them. The CDR3 covers 14 residues. CDR1 and CDR2 (germline): MGHRA, YSYEKL. CDR3 nucleotides: TGCGCCAGCAGCCTCGGGACTTGGAATTCACCCCTCCACTTT. The encoded protein is CASSLGTWNSPLHF.

The genes are TRBV4-2 and TRBJ2-6; D ambiguous. Germline CDR1 reads LGHNA; CDR2 reads YNFKEQ. V lost 0 bases to trimming and J lost 0 bases, with 9 bases between them. The CDR3 is 17 residues long. CDR3 sequence reads: CASSQDSSLSGANVLTF. As DNA, the CDR3 is TGTGCCAGCAGCCAAGACAGTTCCCTCTCTGGGGCCAACGTCCTGACTTTC.

This chain joins TRBV7-8 and TRBJ1-6; D is undetermined. The CDR3 spans 14 residues. Germline CDR1 reads SGHVS; CDR2 reads FQNEAQ. Trimming took off 1 base at V and 7 bases at J, with 8 bases between the two ends. This chain's CDR3 is CASSLGSGNSPLHF. The CDR3 region has the DNA TGTGCCAGCAGCTTAGGATCAGGAAATTCACCCCTCCACTTT.

The CDR3 DNA follows: TGCGCCAGCAGCCAATTAGGAGGCCCACAAGAGACCCAGTACTTC. This sequence encodes CASSQLGGPQETQYF. V usage is TRBV4-1 and J usage is TRBJ2-5, with D possibly matching TRBD2 (5 bases). The CDR3 extends over 15 amino acids. Germline assignment: CDR1 MGHRA and CDR2 YSYEKL. Trimming removed 2 bases from V and 2 bases from J, with 12 bases in between.

The chain carries TRBV27 and TRBJ1-1; D is uncertain. V was cut by 3 bases and J by 7 bases, with 6 bases left in between. CDR1 and CDR2 (germline): MNHEY, SMNVEV (reference sequence). The CDR3 runs 11 residues. CDR3 loop: CASSFGSEAFF. CDR3 sequence (DNA): TGTGCCAGCAGTTTTGGCAGTGAAGCTTTCTTT.

The V and J genes are TRBV19 and TRBJ2-3; D call uncertain. The V end was cut by 3 bases, the J end by 2 bases, with 6 bases between. There are 13 residues in the CDR3. CDR1 and CDR2 (germline): LNHDA, SQIVND (reference sequence). The chain's CDR3 is CASSIGVTDTQYF. The CDR3 DNA sequence: TGTGCCAGTAGTATTGGCGTCACAGATACGCAGTATTTT.

This chain connects TRBV2 to TRBJ2-1, with D possibly matching TRBD2 (5 bases). Trimming left V 7 bases short and J 7 bases short, with 11 bases between. The CDR3 length is 12 residues. The germline gives CDR1 SNHLY, CDR2 FYNNEI. The CDR3 spells CASNGLANEQFF. The DNA of the CDR3 is TGTGCCAGCAACGGCCTAGCAAATGAGCAGTTCTTC.